This T cell receptor beta chain was identified in a study of blood T cell repertoires in COVID-19. About the research overall: Samples came from the United States, Italy and Spain, spanning acute and convalescent COVID-19. T cells, B-cell-depleted T cells, or PBMCs supplied cDNA or gDNA.

The CDR3 is 15 residues long. Trimming cost V 0 bases and J 5 bases; bases outside gene matches: 6. Germline-derived CDR1 and CDR2 are MGHRA and YSYEKL. In the original analysis: Reference gene primer amplification in the assay estimated nucleated cell counts. The assay was immunoSEQ multiplex PCR, and TCRdb's table has in-frame clones only and misses some. V and J calls and clone size are given by that table; D and trimming were obtained from the DNA. The table lists 250,000 to 350,000 clones, 87% of them singletons. Material: peripheral blood. The chain joins TRBV4-1 to TRBJ1-2, with 7 bases matching TRBD1. The sequence was obtained from a young man with active or convalescent COVID-19. The CDR3 nucleotides are TGCGCCAGCAGCCAAGATAAGGGGGCGAAGTATGGCTACACCTTC. Residues: CASSQDKGAKYGYTF.